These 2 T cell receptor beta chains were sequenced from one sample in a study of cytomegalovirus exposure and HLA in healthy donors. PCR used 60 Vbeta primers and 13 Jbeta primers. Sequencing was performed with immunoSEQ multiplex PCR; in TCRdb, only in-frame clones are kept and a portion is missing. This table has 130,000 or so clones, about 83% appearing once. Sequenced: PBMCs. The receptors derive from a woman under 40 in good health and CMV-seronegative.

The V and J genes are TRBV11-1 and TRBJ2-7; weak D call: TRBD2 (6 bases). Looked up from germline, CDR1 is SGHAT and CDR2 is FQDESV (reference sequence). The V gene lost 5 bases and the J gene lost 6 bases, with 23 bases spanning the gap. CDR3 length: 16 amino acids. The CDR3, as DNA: TGTGCCAGCAGCGATGGACCTGGAGGGTTCTTCGGCGAGCAGTACTTC. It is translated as CASSDGPGGFFGEQYF.

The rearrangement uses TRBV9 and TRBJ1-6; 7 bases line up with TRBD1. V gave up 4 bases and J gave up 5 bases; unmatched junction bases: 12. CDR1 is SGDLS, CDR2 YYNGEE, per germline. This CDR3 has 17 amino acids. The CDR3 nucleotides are TGTGCCAGCAGCTTTTCCCCGGGCAGGGGGGATAATTCACCCCTCCACTTT. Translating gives CASSFSPGRGDNSPLHF.